One sample yielded the 13 T cell receptor beta chains listed below, sequenced in a study of blood T cell repertoires in COVID-19. Here immunoSEQ multiplex PCR was the method, and the copy in TCRdb shows in-frame clones only, minus some. Among some 400,000 clones listed, over 65% were seen once. Sequences were obtained from peripheral blood. Receptors were obtained from a human donor with acute or convalescent COVID-19. The donor label of this sample is uncertain.

The chain recombines TRBV14 with TRBJ2-6, with no clear D. Germline V CDR1 and CDR2: SGHDN, FVKESK. This CDR3 has 14 residues. Trimming took 5 bases from V and 4 from J, leaving 9 bases between them. The DNA of the CDR3 is TGTGCCAGCAGCGCGCAATGGGGGGCCAACGTCCTGACTTTC. Translation gives CASSAQWGANVLTF.

V is TRBV5-1 and J is TRBJ2-2; no definite D call. V was shortened by 6 bases and J by 4 bases, with 22 bases between the two germline ends. This CDR3 region has 17 residues. The V gene's germline CDR1 is SGHRS and CDR2 YFSETQ. The CDR3 sequence is CASKRHGRTELTGELFF. The CDR3 DNA reads as TGCGCCAGCAAACGTCACGGTAGAACGGAGCTCACCGGGGAGCTGTTTTTT.

The CDR3 protein is CASHEDRGNTEAFF. The CDR3 DNA follows: TGTGCCAGCCATGAGGACAGGGGGAACACTGAAGCTTTCTTT. The chain joins TRBV4-2 to TRBJ1-1, with 9 bases fitting TRBD1. Looked up from germline, CDR1 is LGHNA and CDR2 is YNFKEQ. J was trimmed by 1 base and V by 8 bases; bases with no gene match: 5. The CDR3 is 14 residues long.

This chain joins TRBV30 and TRBJ2-2; unclear D gene. V lost 5 bases and J lost 3, with 16 bases in between. The CDR3 loop spans 15 amino acids. Germline V gene lookup returns CDR1 GTSNPN and CDR2 SVGIG (reference sequence). CDR3 residues: CAWGNLGRYTGELFF. The CDR3 region has the DNA TGTGCCTGGGGTAACCTAGGCAGATACACCGGGGAGCTGTTTTTT.

V and J are TRBV3-1 (or the pseudogene TRBV3-2) and TRBJ1-2; 8 bases agree with TRBD1. V lost 4 bases, J lost 2 bases, and 3 bases stayed unmatched. The CDR3 has 14 residues. Germline V gene data show CDR1 as LGHDT and CDR2 as YNNKEL (reference sequence). The CDR3 nucleotides read TGTGCCAGCAGCCCCGGGACAGGAAACTATGGCTACACCTTC. This codes for CASSPGTGNYGYTF.

This clone was counted between two and nine times. The gene calls are TRBV19 and TRBJ2-1, with TRBD1 identical over 10 bases. Trimming took 5 bases from V and 5 from J; bases not matched to a gene: 6. Germline values: CDR1 LNHDA, CDR2 SQIVND (reference sequence). The CDR3 runs to 15 residues. The CDR3 region is CASSRTGTGDNEQFF. The CDR3 DNA is TGTGCCAGTAGTCGAACCGGGACAGGGGACAATGAGCAGTTCTTC.

The J gene is TRBJ2-7, the V gene TRBV27, with TRBD1 matching 9 bases. V dropped 5 bases and J dropped 3; count of bases not matched to a gene: 5. Germline-derived CDR1 and CDR2 are MNHEY and SMNVEV (reference sequence). The CDR3 consists of 14 residues. This chain's CDR3 is CASSTRDRVYEQYF. The CDR3 DNA reads TGTGCCAGCAGTACCCGGGACAGGGTCTACGAGCAGTACTTC.

The chain recombines TRBV19 with TRBJ1-5; the D is unclear. The V and J ends lost 6 bases and 5 bases respectively, with 11 bases between them. The germline gives CDR1 LNHDA, CDR2 SQIVND (reference sequence). The CDR3 extends over 13 amino acids. The chain's CDR3 is CASSDAGDQPQHF. In DNA, the CDR3 is TGTGCCAGTAGCGATGCCGGGGATCAGCCCCAGCATTTT.

The rearrangement links TRBV2 to TRBJ1-2, with D tentatively TRBD1 (6 bases). The CDR3 runs to 12 residues. Trimming shortened V by 6 bases and J by 7 bases, and 12 bases separated the two germline ends. Germline lookup yields CDR1 SNHLY and CDR2 FYNNEI. The CDR3 reads CASRESQGGYTF. The CDR3 DNA reads TGTGCCAGCAGGGAATCACAGGGTGGCTACACCTTC.

The chain employs TRBV2 and TRBJ2-3, with TRBD2 matching over 7 bases. Germline CDR1 reads SNHLY; CDR2 reads FYNNEI. The CDR3 is 16 residues long. V was clipped by 8 bases and J by 2 bases; unmatched bases: 13. The CDR3 region is CASGGERGLHTDTQYF. The CDR3 DNA reads as TGTGCCAGCGGGGGGGAGCGGGGCCTCCACACAGATACGCAGTATTTT.

The gene calls are TRBV19 and TRBJ1-2; a possible D gene is TRBD1 (6 bases). Deletions cut 4 bases from V and 3 bases from J, with 18 bases between. This CDR3 region has 16 residues. The V gene's germline CDR1 is LNHDA and CDR2 SQIVND (reference sequence). CDR3 DNA sequence: TGTGCCAGTAGTAGGGGGCCTAGGAGACCAGACTATGGCTACACCTTC. Translation: CASSRGPRRPDYGYTF.

The chain employs TRBV5-6 and TRBJ2-7, with a tentative D call TRBD2 (7 bases). There are 15 residues in the CDR3. CDR1 and CDR2 (germline): SGHDT, YYEEEE. V lost 6 bases, J lost 4 bases, and 20 bases lay in between. CDR3 loop: CASTGGTPGHYEQYF. The CDR3, as DNA: TGTGCCAGCACGGGGGGCACCCCCGGGCATTACGAGCAGTACTTC.

This chain links TRBV4-1 with TRBJ1-1, with D unclear. The CDR3 spans 15 residues. Germline loops: CDR1 MGHRA, CDR2 YSYEKL. V lost 2 bases and J 6 bases, leaving 16 bases between the germline ends. The CDR3: CASSQPRPGLAEAFF. CDR3 DNA sequence: TGCGCCAGCAGCCAACCCCGTCCCGGGTTGGCTGAAGCTTTCTTT.